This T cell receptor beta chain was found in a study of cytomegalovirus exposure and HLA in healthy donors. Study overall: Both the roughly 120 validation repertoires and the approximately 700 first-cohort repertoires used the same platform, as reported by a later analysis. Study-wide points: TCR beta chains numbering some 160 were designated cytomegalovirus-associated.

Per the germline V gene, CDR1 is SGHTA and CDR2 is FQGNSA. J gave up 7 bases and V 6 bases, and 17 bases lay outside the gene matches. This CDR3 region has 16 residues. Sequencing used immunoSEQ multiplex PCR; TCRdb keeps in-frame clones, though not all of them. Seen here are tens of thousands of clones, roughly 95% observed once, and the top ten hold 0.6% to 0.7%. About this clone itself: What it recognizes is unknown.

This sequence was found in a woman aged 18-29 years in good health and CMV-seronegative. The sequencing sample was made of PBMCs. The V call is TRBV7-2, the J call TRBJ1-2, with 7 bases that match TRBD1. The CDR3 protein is CASSSWVGGALGGYTF. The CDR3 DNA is TGTGCCAGCAGTTCATGGGTAGGGGGCGCCTTAGGTGGCTACACCTTC.